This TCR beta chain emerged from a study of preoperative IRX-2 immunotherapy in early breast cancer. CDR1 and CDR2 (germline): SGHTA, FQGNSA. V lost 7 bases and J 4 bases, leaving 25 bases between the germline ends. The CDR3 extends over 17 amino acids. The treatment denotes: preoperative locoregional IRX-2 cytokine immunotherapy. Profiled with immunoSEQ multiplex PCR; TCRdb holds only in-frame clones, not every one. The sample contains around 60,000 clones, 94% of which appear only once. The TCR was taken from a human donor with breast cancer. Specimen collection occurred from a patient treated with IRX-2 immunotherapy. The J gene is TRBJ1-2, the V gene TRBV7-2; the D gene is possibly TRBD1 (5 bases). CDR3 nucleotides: TGTGCCAGCACCTCCCGGATCAGAGCGCAGGGATCCTATGGCTACACCTTC. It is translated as CASTSRIRAQGSYGYTF.